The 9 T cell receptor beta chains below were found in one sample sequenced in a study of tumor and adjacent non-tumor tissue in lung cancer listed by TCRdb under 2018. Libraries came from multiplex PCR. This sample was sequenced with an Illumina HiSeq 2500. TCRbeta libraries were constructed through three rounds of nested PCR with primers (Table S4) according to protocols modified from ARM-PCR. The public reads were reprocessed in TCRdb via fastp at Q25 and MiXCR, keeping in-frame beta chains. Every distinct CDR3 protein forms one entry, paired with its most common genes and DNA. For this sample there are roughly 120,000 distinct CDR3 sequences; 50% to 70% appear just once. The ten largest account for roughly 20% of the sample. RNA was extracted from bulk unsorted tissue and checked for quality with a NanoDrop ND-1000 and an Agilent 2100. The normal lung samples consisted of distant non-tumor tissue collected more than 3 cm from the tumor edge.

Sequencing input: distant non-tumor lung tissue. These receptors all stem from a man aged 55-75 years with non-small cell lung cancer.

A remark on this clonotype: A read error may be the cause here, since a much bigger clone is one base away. The DNA of the CDR3 is TGTGCCAGCAACCAAGATCGGATCTATGGCTACACCTTC. This encodes CASNQDRIYGYTF. This rearrangement joins TRBV14 to TRBJ1-2; no reliable D call. Germline lookup yields CDR1 SGHDN and CDR2 FVKESK. The CDR3 spans 13 residues.

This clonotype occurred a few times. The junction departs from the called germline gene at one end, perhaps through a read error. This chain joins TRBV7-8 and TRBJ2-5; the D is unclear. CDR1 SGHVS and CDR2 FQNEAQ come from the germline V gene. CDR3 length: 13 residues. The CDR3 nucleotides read TGTGCCAGCAGATTAGCTCCTGAAGAGACCCAGTACTTC. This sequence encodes CASRLAPEETQYF.

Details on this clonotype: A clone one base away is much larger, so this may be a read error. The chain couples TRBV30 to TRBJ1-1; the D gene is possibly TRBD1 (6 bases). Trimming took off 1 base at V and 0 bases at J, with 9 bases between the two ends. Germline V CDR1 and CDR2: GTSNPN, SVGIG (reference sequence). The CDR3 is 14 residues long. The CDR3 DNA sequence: TGTGCCTGGAGTGGGGGGGACATGAACACTGAAGCTTTCTTT. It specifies CAWSGGDMNTEAFF.

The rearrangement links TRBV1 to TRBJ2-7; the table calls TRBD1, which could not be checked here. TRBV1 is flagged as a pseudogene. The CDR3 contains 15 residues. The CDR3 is CTSSRTDTREYEQYF. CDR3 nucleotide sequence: TGCACCAGCAGCCGGACAGATACTCGAGAGTACGAACAGTACTTC.

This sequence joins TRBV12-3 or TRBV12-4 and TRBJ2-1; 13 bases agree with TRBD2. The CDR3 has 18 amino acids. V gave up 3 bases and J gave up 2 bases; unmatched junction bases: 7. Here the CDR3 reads CASSLTTSGGLTYNEQFF. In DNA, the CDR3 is TGTGCCAGCAGTTTGACGACTAGCGGGGGGTTAACCTACAATGAGCAGTTCTTC.

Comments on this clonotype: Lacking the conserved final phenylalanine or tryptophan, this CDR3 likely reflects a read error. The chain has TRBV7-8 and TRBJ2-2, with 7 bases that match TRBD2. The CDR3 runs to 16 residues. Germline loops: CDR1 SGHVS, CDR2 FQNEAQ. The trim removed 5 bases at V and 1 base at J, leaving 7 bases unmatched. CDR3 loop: CASSPRTRENTGELFL. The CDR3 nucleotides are TGTGCCAGCAGCCCGCGGACTAGGGAGAACACCGGGGAGCTGTTTCTT.

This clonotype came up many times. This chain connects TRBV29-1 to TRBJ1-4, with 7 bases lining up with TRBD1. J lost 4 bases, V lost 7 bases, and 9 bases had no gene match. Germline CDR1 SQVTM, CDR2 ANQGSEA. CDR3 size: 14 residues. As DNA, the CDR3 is TGCAGCGCCATAGGACAGGAAGATAATGAAAAACTGTTTTTT. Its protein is CSAIGQEDNEKLFF.

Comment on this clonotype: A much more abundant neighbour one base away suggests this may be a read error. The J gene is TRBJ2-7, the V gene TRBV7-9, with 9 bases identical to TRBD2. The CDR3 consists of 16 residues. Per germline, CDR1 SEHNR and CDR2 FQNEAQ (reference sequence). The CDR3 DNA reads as TGTGCCAGCGGCTTAGGGAGTAGCGGGAGCTCCTACGAGCAGTACTTC. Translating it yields CASGLGSSGSSYEQYF.

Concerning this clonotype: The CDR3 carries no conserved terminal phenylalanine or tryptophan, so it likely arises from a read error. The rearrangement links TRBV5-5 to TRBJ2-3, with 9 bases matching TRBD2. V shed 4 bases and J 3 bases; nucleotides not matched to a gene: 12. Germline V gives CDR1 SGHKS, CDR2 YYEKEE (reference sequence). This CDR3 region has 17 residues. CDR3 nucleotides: TGTGCCAGCAGCCCGAGGTTAGCGGGAGTGGGTACAGATACGCAGTATTAT. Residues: CASSPRLAGVGTDTQYY.